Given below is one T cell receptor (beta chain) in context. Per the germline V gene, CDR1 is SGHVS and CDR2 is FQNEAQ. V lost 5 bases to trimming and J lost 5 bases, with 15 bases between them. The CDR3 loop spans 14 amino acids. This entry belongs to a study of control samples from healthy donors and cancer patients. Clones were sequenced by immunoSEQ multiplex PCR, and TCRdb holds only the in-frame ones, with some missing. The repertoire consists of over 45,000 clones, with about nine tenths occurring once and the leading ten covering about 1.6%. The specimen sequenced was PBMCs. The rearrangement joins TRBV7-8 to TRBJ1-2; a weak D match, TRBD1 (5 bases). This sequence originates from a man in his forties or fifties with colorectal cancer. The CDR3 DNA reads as TGTGCCAGCAGCCGAGTTATCCAGGGATATGGCTACACCTTC. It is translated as CASSRVIQGYGYTF.